The 8 T cell receptor beta chains below were found in one sample sequenced in a study of blood T cell repertoires in COVID-19. Here immunoSEQ multiplex PCR was the method, and the copy in TCRdb shows in-frame clones only, minus some. The table records about 220,000 clones, under 90% of them present only once. The sample taken for sequencing was peripheral blood. Every receptor here comes from a man in his thirties or forties with active or convalescent COVID-19.

The chain carries TRBV18 and TRBJ2-2, with D hard to call. The V end was cut by 2 bases, the J end by 0 bases, with 10 bases between. The CDR3 totals 16 residues. Per the germline V gene, CDR1 is KGHSH and CDR2 is LQKENI. CDR3 amino acids: CASSPNPQTNTGELFF. The CDR3 nucleotides read TGTGCCAGCTCACCAAACCCTCAGACGAACACCGGGGAGCTGTTTTTT.

This sequence joins TRBV3-1 (or the pseudogene TRBV3-2) and TRBJ2-7; maybe TRBD1 (6 bases). The V and J ends lost 1 base and 5 bases respectively, with 15 bases between them. The CDR3 consists of 15 residues. The V gene's germline CDR1 is LGHDT and CDR2 YNNKEL (reference sequence). In DNA, the CDR3 is TGTGCCAGCAGCCAAGTGGGGAGCGCAGGGGACGAGCAGTACTTC. Protein product: CASSQVGSAGDEQYF.

DNA of the CDR3: TGCGCCACGGGGACTCCCGAGTCAGATACGCAGTATTTT. Its translation: CATGTPESDTQYF. The chain employs TRBV23-1 and TRBJ2-3; D possibly corresponds to TRBD2 (6 bases). TRBV23-1 has ORF status, its function being uncertain. V lost 10 bases and J lost 4, with 15 bases in between. The CDR3 runs to 13 residues.

The V and J genes are TRBV10-3 and TRBJ2-1; maybe TRBD1 (6 bases). CDR1 and CDR2 (germline): ENHRY, SYGVKD. The CDR3 consists of 14 residues. V was trimmed by 2 bases and J by 14 bases, leaving 19 bases between them. The CDR3 DNA is TGTGCCATCAGTGAGACCACAGGGCCGTCGAAGGAGTTCTTC. It yields the protein CAISETTGPSKEFF.

The chain combines TRBV28 with TRBJ1-2, with 9 bases that match TRBD1. CDR1 is MDHEN and CDR2 is SYDVKM in the germline V gene. CDR3 length: 15 amino acids. Trimming at V came to 4 bases and at J to 8 bases, leaving 11 bases not matched to a gene. Here the CDR3 DNA reads TGTGCCAGCAGTTCCTCCGGGACAGGGACAGGCGGCTACACCTTC. Protein sequence: CASSSSGTGTGGYTF.

This rearrangement joins TRBV19 to TRBJ2-3, with 10 bases aligning to TRBD1. CDR1 is LNHDA and CDR2 is SQIVND in the germline V gene (reference sequence). The CDR3 is 16 amino acids. Trimming cost V 5 bases and J 4 bases; bases outside gene matches: 9. CDR3 nucleotides: TGTGCCAGTAGTCTCCCGGGACAGGGGACGGCAGATACGCAGTATTTT. Translated, it gives CASSLPGQGTADTQYF.

The chain joins TRBV28 to TRBJ1-3; D is possibly TRBD1 (5 bases). This CDR3 contains 13 residues. Trimming left V 11 bases short and J 4 bases short, with 15 bases between. Per the germline V gene, CDR1 is MDHEN and CDR2 is SYDVKM. The DNA of the CDR3 is TGTGCCCACGGGACGGAGGGAGGAAACACCATATATTTT. Translating it yields CAHGTEGGNTIYF.

V and J are TRBV5-4 and TRBJ1-2; possibly TRBD1 for D (6 bases). Trimming cost V 4 bases and J 3 bases, with 16 bases left between them. Germline V gene sequence: CDR1 SGHNT, CDR2 YYREEE (reference sequence). The CDR3 extends over 15 amino acids. The chain's CDR3 is CASSGGGGQDYGYTF. As DNA, the CDR3 is TGTGCCAGCAGCGGGGGGGGCGGGCAGGACTATGGCTACACCTTC.